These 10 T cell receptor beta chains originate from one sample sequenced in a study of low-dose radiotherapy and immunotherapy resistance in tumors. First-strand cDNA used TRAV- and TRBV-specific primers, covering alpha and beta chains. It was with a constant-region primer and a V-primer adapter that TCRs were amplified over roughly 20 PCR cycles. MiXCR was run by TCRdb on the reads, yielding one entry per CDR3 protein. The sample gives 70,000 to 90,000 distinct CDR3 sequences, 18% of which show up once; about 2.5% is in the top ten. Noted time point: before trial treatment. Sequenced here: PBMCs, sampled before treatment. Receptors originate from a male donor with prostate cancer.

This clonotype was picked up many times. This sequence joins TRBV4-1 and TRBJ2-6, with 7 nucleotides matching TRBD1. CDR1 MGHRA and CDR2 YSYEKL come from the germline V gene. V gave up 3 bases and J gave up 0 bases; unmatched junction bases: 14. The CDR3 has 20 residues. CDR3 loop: CASSHSRQGFVGSGANVLTF. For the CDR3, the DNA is TGCGCCAGCAGCCACTCGAGACAGGGTTTTGTCGGCTCTGGGGCCAACGTCCTGACTTTC.

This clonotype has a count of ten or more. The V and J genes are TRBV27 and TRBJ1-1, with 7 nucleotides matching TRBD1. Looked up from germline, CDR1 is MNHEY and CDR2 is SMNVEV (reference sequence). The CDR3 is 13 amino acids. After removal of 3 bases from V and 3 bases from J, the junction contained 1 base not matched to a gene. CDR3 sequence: CASSLQGDTEAFF. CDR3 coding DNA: TGTGCCAGCAGTTTGCAGGGGGACACTGAAGCTTTCTTT.

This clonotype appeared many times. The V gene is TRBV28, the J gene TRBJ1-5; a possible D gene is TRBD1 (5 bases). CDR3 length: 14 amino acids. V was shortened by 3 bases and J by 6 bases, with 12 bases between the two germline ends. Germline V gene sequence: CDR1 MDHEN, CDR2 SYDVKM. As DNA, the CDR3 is TGTGCCAGCAGTTTCGTAGGGGAGGGTCAGCCCCAGCATTTT. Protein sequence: CASSFVGEGQPQHF.

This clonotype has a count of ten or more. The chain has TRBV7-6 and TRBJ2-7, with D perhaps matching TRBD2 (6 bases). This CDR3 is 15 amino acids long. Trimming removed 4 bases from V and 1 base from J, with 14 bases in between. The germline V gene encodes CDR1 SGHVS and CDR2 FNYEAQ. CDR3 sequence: CASSSLSRGSYEQYF. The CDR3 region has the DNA TGTGCCAGCAGCTCCCTCTCTCGGGGGTCCTACGAGCAGTACTTC.

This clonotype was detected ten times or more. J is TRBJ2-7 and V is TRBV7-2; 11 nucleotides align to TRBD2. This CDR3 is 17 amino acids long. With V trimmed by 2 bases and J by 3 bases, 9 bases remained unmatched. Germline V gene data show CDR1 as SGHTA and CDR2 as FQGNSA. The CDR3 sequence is CASSLNPLAGGDYEQYF. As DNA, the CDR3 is TGTGCCAGCAGCTTAAACCCTTTAGCGGGGGGGGACTACGAGCAGTACTTC.

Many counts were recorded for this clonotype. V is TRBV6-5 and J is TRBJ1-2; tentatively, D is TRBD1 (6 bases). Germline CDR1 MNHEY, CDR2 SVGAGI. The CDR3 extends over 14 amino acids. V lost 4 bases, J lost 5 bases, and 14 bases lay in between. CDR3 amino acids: CASSSGVGNYGYTF. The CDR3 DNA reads TGTGCCAGCAGTTCAGGGGTAGGGAATTATGGCTACACCTTC.

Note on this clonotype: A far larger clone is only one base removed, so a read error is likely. The CDR3 DNA is TGTGCCAGCAGCCTCGCACGGGGACCCTACACCGGGGAGCTGTTTTTT. Translated, it gives CASSLARGPYTGELFF. The chain joins TRBV11-3 to TRBJ2-2, with D perhaps given as TRBD1 or TRBD2 (5 bases each). CDR1 and CDR2 (germline): SGHNT, YENEEA. Trimming took off 5 bases at V and 3 bases at J, with 16 bases between the two ends. The CDR3 length is 16 residues.

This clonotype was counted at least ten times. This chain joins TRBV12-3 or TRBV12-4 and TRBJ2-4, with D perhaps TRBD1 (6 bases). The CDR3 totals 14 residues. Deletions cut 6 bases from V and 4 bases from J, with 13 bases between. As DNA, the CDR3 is TGTGCCAGCAGACCGACAGGCCAAAAAAACATTCAGTACTTC. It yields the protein CASRPTGQKNIQYF.

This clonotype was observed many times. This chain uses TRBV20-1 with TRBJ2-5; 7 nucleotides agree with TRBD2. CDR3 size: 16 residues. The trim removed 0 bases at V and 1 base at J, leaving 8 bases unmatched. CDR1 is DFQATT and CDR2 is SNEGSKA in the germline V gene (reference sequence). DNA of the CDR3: TGCAGTGCTAGAGATACCCGGGACTACACCCAAGAGACCCAGTACTTC. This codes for CSARDTRDYTQETQYF.

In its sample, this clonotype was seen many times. The CDR3 is CASSYVGRSPGTQYF. In DNA form, the CDR3 reads TGTGCCAGCAGTTACGTCGGCAGATCTCCAGGGACCCAGTACTTC. The genes are TRBV6-2 or TRBV6-3 and TRBJ2-5; D is undetermined. The length of the CDR3 is 15 residues. Germline values: CDR1 MNHEY, CDR2 SVGEGT. V was cut by 2 bases and J by 7 bases, with 17 bases left in between.